The clone carrying this T cell receptor beta chain was counted at least ten times. This CDR3 has 17 amino acids. Germline lookup yields CDR1 SGHRS and CDR2 YFSETQ. The germline V and J ends were trimmed by 4 bases and 0 bases, with 19 bases remaining between them. This record comes from a study of T cells in Graves' hyperthyroidism and ophthalmopathy. Authors of the study amplified TCR beta CDR3 regions from RNA transcripts. Using the HTBI primer set, a first-round RT-PCR was run on the TCR CDR3. TCRdb re-derived calls from the multiplex PCR reads in MiXCR, one entry per CDR3 protein. The data hold fewer than 450,000 distinct CDR3 sequences, with approximately 17% observed a single time.

V usage is TRBV5-1 and J usage is TRBJ1-1; D is possibly TRBD1 (5 bases). The receptor's source is a woman between 25 and 40 years old with Graves' hyperthyroidism that later progressed to Graves' ophthalmopathy. The sequencing sample was made of blood. The CDR3 is CASSRRLGGRMNTEAFF. In DNA form, the CDR3 reads TGCGCCAGCAGCCGGCGCCTGGGGGGAAGGATGAACACTGAAGCTTTCTTT.